The 21 T cell receptor beta chains below come from one sample, sequenced in a study of blood T cell repertoires in COVID-19. TCRdb keeps only in-frame clones here, not all; method: immunoSEQ multiplex PCR. The profile covers over 45,000 clones, with about 77% appearing a single time and 15% to 20% taken by the ten largest. The sample comprised peripheral blood. These receptors came from a human donor with active or convalescent COVID-19. The donor label of this sample is uncertain.

This clone was detected only a few times. The V call is TRBV29-1, the J call TRBJ1-4; weak D call: TRBD1 (5 bases). This CDR3 contains 13 residues. V lost 6 bases to trimming and J lost 3 bases, with 11 bases between them. Germline CDR1 is SQVTM and CDR2 is ANQGSEA. The CDR3 protein is CSVVGGSNEKLFF. The CDR3 coding sequence is TGCAGCGTGGTTGGGGGGTCTAATGAAAAACTGTTTTTT.

CDR3 amino acids: CASSPEQVAYNEQFF. The CDR3 DNA reads as TGTGCCAGCTCACCAGAACAGGTGGCCTACAATGAGCAGTTCTTC. The rearrangement joins TRBV18 to TRBJ2-1; TRBD1 is a possible D gene (5 bases). From germline, CDR1 is KGHSH and CDR2 LQKENI. Between the trimmed V and J ends, which lost 2 bases and 2 bases, there was a span of 10 bases. The CDR3 extends over 15 amino acids.

The chain joins TRBV24-1 to TRBJ2-1; D might be TRBD1 (6 bases). Trimming took off 4 bases at V and 0 bases at J, with 18 bases between the two ends. Germline V CDR1 and CDR2: KGHDR, SFDVKD. The CDR3 has 18 residues. CDR3 residues: CATSDPSLDRSSYNEQFF. DNA for the CDR3: TGTGCCACCAGTGACCCTAGCCTAGACAGGAGCTCCTACAATGAGCAGTTCTTC.

This sequence joins TRBV2 and TRBJ2-2; 8 bases line up with TRBD1. Germline V gene lookup returns CDR1 SNHLY and CDR2 FYNNEI. There are 15 residues in the CDR3. V dropped 7 bases and J dropped 3; count of bases not matched to a gene: 7. DNA for the CDR3: TGTGCCAGCATAGGGTCAGGGGGCGACACCGGGGAGCTGTTTTTT. This translates into CASIGSGGDTGELFF.

This chain uses TRBV5-4 with TRBJ2-2, with D perhaps matching TRBD1 (6 bases). Between the trimmed V and J ends, which lost 5 bases and 1 base, there was a span of 9 bases. This CDR3 has 14 amino acids. The germline CDR1 and CDR2 sequences are SGHNT and YYREEE (reference sequence). CDR3 DNA sequence: TGTGCCAGCAGTATGGACAGGAACACCGGGGAGCTGTTTTTT. Protein sequence: CASSMDRNTGELFF.

The J gene is TRBJ2-6, the V gene TRBV30; D remains unclear. CDR3 size: 13 residues. V dropped 5 bases and J dropped 2 bases, with 7 bases sitting between them. CDR1 is GTSNPN and CDR2 is SVGIG in the germline V gene (reference sequence). This CDR3 is CAWFPAGANVLTF. The DNA for the CDR3 is TGTGCCTGGTTCCCCGCTGGGGCCAACGTCCTGACTTTC.

This clone was counted between two and nine times. The chain couples TRBV12-3 or TRBV12-4 to TRBJ2-5; D ambiguous. This CDR3 is built from 13 residues. The V and J ends lost 5 bases and 5 bases respectively, with 12 bases between them. The CDR3 sequence is CASSPLSRETQYF. The CDR3 DNA follows: TGTGCCAGCAGTCCCCTCAGCAGGGAGACCCAGTACTTC.

This chain connects TRBV11-2 to TRBJ1-3; D might be TRBD1 (5 bases). V lost 4 bases and J 0 bases, leaving 7 bases between the germline ends. The CDR3 extends over 14 amino acids. CDR1 is SGHAT, CDR2 FQNNGV, per germline. Here the CDR3 reads CASSSGLSGNTIYF. For the CDR3, the DNA is TGTGCCAGCAGCTCAGGGCTCTCTGGAAACACCATATATTTT.

The chain links TRBV29-1 to TRBJ2-7, with 12 positions matching TRBD2. V trimming: 6 bases; J trimming: 4 bases; junction bases outside the gene matches: 10. CDR1 is SQVTM and CDR2 is ANQGSEA in the germline V gene. This CDR3 spans 15 amino acids. The CDR3 sequence is CSVSASGRGPYEQYF. In DNA form, the CDR3 reads TGCAGCGTCTCGGCTAGCGGGAGGGGGCCTTACGAGCAGTACTTC.

The V and J genes are TRBV21-1 and TRBJ2-3; the table's D call, TRBD2, has no DNA check behind it. TRBV21-1 represents a pseudogene. CDR3 length: 18 residues. The DNA of the CDR3 is TGTGCCAGCAGCTCCCCTCGCCGGACTAGCGGTCCCACAGATACGCAGTATTTT. Translated: CASSSPRRTSGPTDTQYF.

The chain recombines TRBV5-4 with TRBJ1-1; D possibly corresponds to TRBD1 (6 bases). CDR3 size: 17 residues. CDR1 is SGHNT, CDR2 YYREEE, per germline (reference sequence). V lost 0 bases and J 2 bases, leaving 17 bases between the germline ends. DNA of the CDR3: TGTGCCAGCAGCTTGGACAGGGCAACGAGTATAAACACTGAAGCTTTCTTT. It translates to CASSLDRATSINTEAFF.

This clone is a singleton in its sample. The rearrangement joins TRBV20-1 to TRBJ2-3; 8 positions match TRBD2. Germline V gene data show CDR1 as DFQATT and CDR2 as SNEGSKA (reference sequence). CDR3 length equals 15 residues. Unmatched junction bases numbered 6, after V lost 3 bases and J lost 1 base. CDR3 DNA: TGCAGTGCTAGTCTTAGCGGGACCCGCACAGATACGCAGTATTTT. This sequence encodes CSASLSGTRTDTQYF.

In nucleotides, the CDR3 is TGTGCCACCAGTGATTTGCCGACAGGGAGACAAGAGACCCAGTACTTC. It yields the protein CATSDLPTGRQETQYF. The chain links TRBV24-1 to TRBJ2-5; 7 bases line up with TRBD1. The CDR3 loop spans 16 amino acids. With V trimmed by 0 bases and J by 2 bases, 5 bases remained unmatched. Germline lookup yields CDR1 KGHDR and CDR2 SFDVKD.

The V call is TRBV27, the J call TRBJ2-7; TRBD2 aligns across 11 bases. The germline V gene has CDR1 MNHEY and CDR2 SMNVEV (reference sequence). CDR3 length equals 14 residues. With 5 bases clipped from V and 6 bases from J, the junction kept 6 bases outside the gene matches. The CDR3 spells CASSGGLAGFEQYF. CDR3 coding DNA: TGTGCCAGCAGTGGAGGACTAGCGGGTTTCGAGCAGTACTTC.

The rearrangement links TRBV5-5 to TRBJ1-5; a weak D match, TRBD1 (6 bases). This CDR3 is 16 amino acids long. Per the germline V gene, CDR1 is SGHKS and CDR2 is YYEKEE (reference sequence). Trimming removed 0 bases at V and 6 bases at J, with 16 bases between. The CDR3 protein is CASSLDGGSTGQPQHF. CDR3 sequence (DNA): TGTGCCAGCAGCTTGGATGGGGGCTCGACGGGTCAGCCCCAGCATTTT. The entire variable domain, with the rest obtained from reference TRBV5-5 and TRBJ1-5, is as follows: DAGVTQSPTHLIKTRGQQVTLRCSPISGHKSVSWYQQVLGQGPQFIFQYYEKEERGRGNFPDRFSARQFPNYSSELNVNALLLGDSALYLCASSLDGGSTGQPQHFGDGTRLSIL.

The CDR3 bases are TGTGCCTGGAGTGTACTGGGGCAGGGTACCAATGAGCAGTTCTTC. Its protein is CAWSVLGQGTNEQFF. The chain couples TRBV30 to TRBJ2-1, with D possibly TRBD1 on 5 matching bases. Germline CDR1 is GTSNPN and CDR2 is SVGIG (reference sequence). This CDR3 region has 15 residues. V was shortened by 0 bases and J by 6 bases, with 15 bases between the two germline ends.

This clone has a single count. The chain employs TRBV10-3 and TRBJ1-1, with 7 bases fitting TRBD1. The V segment lost 8 bases and the J segment 0 bases; nucleotides outside the gene matches: 9. Germline values: CDR1 ENHRY, CDR2 SYGVKD. The CDR3 runs 15 residues. CDR3 sequence (DNA): TGTGCCATCCGTACCGGGACAGCCATGAACACTGAAGCTTTCTTT. This encodes CAIRTGTAMNTEAFF.

J is TRBJ2-3 and V is TRBV24-1; 14 positions match TRBD2. CDR3 length: 21 amino acids. Per the germline V gene, CDR1 is KGHDR and CDR2 is SFDVKD. Trimming cost V 7 bases and J 4 bases; bases outside gene matches: 21. CDR3 coding DNA: TGTGCCACCAGAGGACAGGGTGGTATGACTAGCGGGAGGGAGGCTCCAGATACGCAGTATTTT. Its protein is CATRGQGGMTSGREAPDTQYF.

The V gene is TRBV4-2, the J gene TRBJ2-1; 10 nucleotides align to TRBD2. The V and J ends lost 1 base and 4 bases, in that order; junction bases with no gene match: 1. The CDR3 is made up of 15 amino acids. The germline CDR1 and CDR2 sequences are LGHNA and YNFKEQ. The CDR3 sequence is CASSQGTSGYNEQFF. The CDR3 coding sequence is TGTGCCAGCAGCCAAGGGACTAGCGGATACAATGAGCAGTTCTTC.

The chain carries TRBV24-1 and TRBJ2-3; D is undetermined. The CDR3 consists of 13 residues. In germline, CDR1 is KGHDR, CDR2 SFDVKD. Trimming took off 0 bases at V and 6 bases at J, with 6 bases between the two ends. CDR3 loop: CATSDLFQDTQYF. Here the CDR3 DNA reads TGTGCCACCAGTGATTTGTTTCAGGATACGCAGTATTTT.

V is TRBV10-3 and J is TRBJ2-1, with TRBD2 identical over 8 bases. CDR1 is ENHRY and CDR2 is SYGVKD in the germline V gene. This CDR3 comprises 12 residues. Trimming removed 10 bases from V and 8 bases from J; junction bases left unmatched: 7. For the CDR3, the DNA is TGTGCCACCCAGCGGGAGTTGGATGAGCAGTTCTTC. This gives the protein CATQRELDEQFF.